These 5 T cell receptor beta chains share one sample of origin, sequenced in a study of T cell repertoires and HLA-DP antigens. Their target antigens are unknown. The protocol was immunoSEQ multiplex PCR, while the TCRdb copy is restricted to in-frame clones and leaves out a portion. The sample has over 100,000 clones, 85% to 95% seen once. The specimen was CD4+ T cells from PBMCs. Receptors originate from a woman between 18 and 29 years old in good health and CMV-seronegative.

The rearrangement links TRBV28 to TRBJ1-1, with TRBD1 as a possible D gene (5 bases). Trimming left V 2 bases short and J 5 bases short, with 18 bases between. This CDR3 has 16 residues. In germline, CDR1 is MDHEN, CDR2 SYDVKM. The CDR3 DNA reads as TGTGCCAGCAGTTTACCTAAAGGACCGGGGGGTACTGAAGCTTTCTTT. Its translation: CASSLPKGPGGTEAFF.

This clone showed up just once. The rearrangement uses TRBV6-1 and TRBJ1-5, with 8 bases lining up with TRBD1. V was pared by 4 bases and J by 3 bases, with 11 bases of the junction left unmatched. The CDR3 consists of 17 residues. From germline, CDR1 is MNHNS and CDR2 SASEGT. CDR3 protein: CASSGGVTGVVNQPQHF. DNA for the CDR3: TGTGCCAGCAGTGGGGGTGTGACAGGGGTCGTCAATCAGCCCCAGCATTTT.

V usage is TRBV6-5 and J usage is TRBJ2-2; D is ambiguous. The CDR3 consists of 14 residues. Germline lookup yields CDR1 MNHEY and CDR2 SVGAGI. V gave up 7 bases and J gave up 1 base, with 10 bases separating them. The CDR3 region has the DNA TGTGCCAGCACTCGGAGCCTGAACACCGGGGAGCTGTTTTTT. Its translation is CASTRSLNTGELFF.

V and J are TRBV12-1 and TRBJ2-4; the table's TRBD2 call for D was not verified on the DNA. TRBV12-1 is termed a pseudogene. The CDR3 is 15 amino acids. This CDR3 is CASSETRVSKNIQYF. The CDR3 nucleotides read TGTGCCAGCAGCGAAACTAGGGTTTCCAAAAACATTCAGTACTTC.

V usage is TRBV10-3 and J usage is TRBJ1-1; tentative D call: TRBD1 (5 bases). The CDR3 totals 11 residues. CDR1 ENHRY and CDR2 SYGVKD come from the germline V gene. Trimming stripped 1 base from V and 10 bases from J, with 7 bases between. CDR3: CAISELGGAFF. CDR3 DNA: TGTGCCATCAGTGAGTTGGGGGGAGCTTTCTTT.